A selection of T cell receptor beta chains follows, all from one sample in a study of T cell responses to AZD1222 COVID-19 vaccine. Profiling relied on immunoSEQ multiplex PCR, and the TCRdb table lists in-frame clones only, not all of them. The sample contains 150,000 or so clones, about 90% of which appear only once. The starting material was peripheral blood, obtained 28 days after the second dose of the MenACWY control vaccine. The source of these receptors is an adult who received the MenACWY meningococcal vaccine as a control. Each CDR3 is given with its conserved first and last residue. D genes are given only for firm matches. Part of the rows lack a size; the others show once, few, many or a class for expanded clones.

CDR3 DNA	CDR3 protein	J gene	V gene	D gene	clone size
TGTGCCAGTACAAGCCGCTTGACTAGCGGGAGTACAGATACGCAGTATTTT	CASTSRLTSGSTDTQYF	TRBJ2-3	TRBV19	TRBD2	.
TGTGCCAGCAAAAAACTAGCGGGAGAGCCCACCGGGGAGCTGTTTTTT	CASKKLAGEPTGELFF	TRBJ2-2	TRBV7-3	TRBD2	.
TGTGCCAGCAGCTTGGGGGTACGGTCCTACAATGAGCAGTTCTTC	CASSLGVRSYNEQFF	TRBJ2-1	TRBV11-3	.	.
TGTGCCAGCAGCCGTGCGGGACAGAGCTCTGGGGCCAACGTCCTGACTTTC	CASSRAGQSSGANVLTF	TRBJ2-6	TRBV5-4	.	.
TGTGCCAGCAGTTTATCGGGGGGACAGGCAGGATGGGGAAACACCATATATTTT	CASSLSGGQAGWGNTIYF	TRBJ1-3	TRBV27	TRBD1	.
TGTGCCAGCAGCCAAGATGCAGGGTCCTATCAGCCCCAGCATTTT	CASSQDAGSYQPQHF	TRBJ1-5	TRBV3-1/TRBV3-2	.	once
TGTGCCAGCAGCTTGAGGGACGGCCGGGAAAAACTGTTTTTT	CASSLRDGREKLFF	TRBJ1-4	TRBV7-9	.	.
TGTGCCAGCAGTTTCGGAGAGACCCAGTACTTC	CASSFGETQYF	TRBJ2-5	TRBV28	.	.
TGTGCCAGCTCGCCCCGGGGGACCGCTCGCACAGATACGCAGTATTTT	CASSPRGTARTDTQYF	TRBJ2-3	TRBV18	.	.
TGTGCCAGCAGTTACAGAGGGGGCAACACAGATACGCAGTATTTT	CASSYRGGNTDTQYF	TRBJ2-3	TRBV6-2/TRBV6-3	TRBD1	.
TGTGCCAGCAGCTCCCTTGAAGGTACTAATGAGCAGTTCTTC	CASSSLEGTNEQFF	TRBJ2-1	TRBV7-8	.	.
TGTGCCAGTCGGACTAGCGGGAGTTCCGGCGGGGAGCTGTTTTTT	CASRTSGSSGGELFF	TRBJ2-2	TRBV13	TRBD2	.
TGTGCCAGCAGCTTCGATAAACTAGCGGCCTACAATGAGCAGTTCTTC	CASSFDKLAAYNEQFF	TRBJ2-1	TRBV13	TRBD2	.
TGCAGCGTCGTACGACTAGCGGGGAACACCGGGGAGCTGTTTTTT	CSVVRLAGNTGELFF	TRBJ2-2	TRBV29-1	TRBD2	.
TGTGCCACCAGCAGAGTTCAGGGCACTGAAGCTTTCTTT	CATSRVQGTEAFF	TRBJ1-1	TRBV15	.	.
TGTGCCAGCAGCGTAGCAGGGGAAGAACAGCCCCAGCATTTT	CASSVAGEEQPQHF	TRBJ1-5	TRBV9	.	.
TGTGCCAGCAGTTACCTTGGCCCCTACAATGAGCAGTTCTTC	CASSYLGPYNEQFF	TRBJ2-1	TRBV6-2/TRBV6-3	.	.
TGCGCCAGCAGCCAAGAGAACAGGGCGGCCGGGGAGCTGTTTTTT	CASSQENRAAGELFF	TRBJ2-2	TRBV4-3	.	.
TGTGCCAGTAGTGGGAGAAAAGCTTTCTTT	CASSGRKAFF	TRBJ1-1	TRBV19	.	.
TGTGCCAGCCGCTTGACAGGGGCCGGCTCTGGGGCCAACGTCCTGACTTTC	CASRLTGAGSGANVLTF	TRBJ2-6	TRBV19	TRBD1	few
TGTGCCAGCAGCTTTGGGGGGTCTGACTATGGCTACACCTTC	CASSFGGSDYGYTF	TRBJ1-2	TRBV5-6	.	.
TGTGCCAGCAGGGGGACAAAGACCTACGAGCAGTACTTC	CASRGTKTYEQYF	TRBJ2-7	TRBV6-5	.	.
TGCGCCAGCAGCCAAGATCATGAGCTGGGGAATTCACCCCTCCACTTT	CASSQDHELGNSPLHF	TRBJ1-6	TRBV4-1	.	.
TGTGCCTGGATCTCGGACAGCTGGAACACTGAAGCTTTCTTT	CAWISDSWNTEAFF	TRBJ1-1	TRBV30	.	.
TGCGCCAGCAGTGAGTCGACGACTCCAGAGACCCAGTACTTC	CASSESTTPETQYF	TRBJ2-5	TRBV10-2	.	.
TGTGCCAGCAGTGGAGGGACAGAATCAGATACGCAGTATTTT	CASSGGTESDTQYF	TRBJ2-3	TRBV6-4	TRBD1	.